This TCR beta chain emerged from a study of cytomegalovirus exposure and HLA in healthy donors. The PCR employed 60 Vbeta primers together with 13 Jbeta primers. Produced via immunoSEQ multiplex PCR; TCRdb's table is partial and in-frame only. The table includes about 220,000 clones, roughly 82% detected once. With 8 bases clipped from V and 4 bases from J, the junction kept 9 bases outside the gene matches. Germline CDR1 is LNHDA and CDR2 is SQIVND (reference sequence). The CDR3 is 16 amino acids. Material for sequencing was PBMCs. The rearrangement uses TRBV19 and TRBJ2-6; 9 bases map to TRBD1. This TCR came from a man in his forties or fifties in good health and CMV-seropositive. The CDR3 reads CASGDRVTRGANVLTF. The DNA of the CDR3 is TGTGCCAGTGGGGACAGGGTAACTAGGGGGGCCAACGTCCTGACTTTC.